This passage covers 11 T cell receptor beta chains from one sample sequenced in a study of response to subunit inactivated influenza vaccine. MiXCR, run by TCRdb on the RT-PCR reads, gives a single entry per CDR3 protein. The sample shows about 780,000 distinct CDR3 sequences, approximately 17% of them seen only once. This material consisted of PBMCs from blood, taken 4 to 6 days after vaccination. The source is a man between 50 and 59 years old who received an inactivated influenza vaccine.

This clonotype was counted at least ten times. The CDR3 nucleotides are TGTGCCAGCAGCACCCGGACTAGCACGCGCAATGAGCAGTTCTTC. It translates to CASSTRTSTRNEQFF. The chain combines TRBV7-8 with TRBJ2-1; 8 bases line up with TRBD2. The CDR3 has 15 amino acids. With 5 bases clipped from V and 6 bases from J, the junction kept 9 bases outside the gene matches. The germline V gene encodes CDR1 SGHVS and CDR2 FQNEAQ.

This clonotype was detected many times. This CDR3 reads CATSNPTGAGYTF. CDR3 sequence (DNA): TGTGCCACCAGCAACCCGACAGGGGCCGGCTACACCTTC. The chain carries TRBV15 and TRBJ1-2, with 8 bases identical to TRBD1. The CDR3 sequence is 13 residues long. Trimming cost V 4 bases and J 8 bases; bases outside gene matches: 6. Germline assignment: CDR1 LNHNV and CDR2 YYDKDF (reference sequence).

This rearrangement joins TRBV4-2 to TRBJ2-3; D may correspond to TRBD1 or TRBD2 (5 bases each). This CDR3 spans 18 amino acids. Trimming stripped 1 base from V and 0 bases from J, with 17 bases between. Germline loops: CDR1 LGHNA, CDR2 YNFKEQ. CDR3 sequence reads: CASSQAGAPLFSTDTQYF. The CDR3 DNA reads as TGTGCCAGCAGCCAAGCCGGGGCGCCCCTTTTTAGCACAGATACGCAGTATTTT.

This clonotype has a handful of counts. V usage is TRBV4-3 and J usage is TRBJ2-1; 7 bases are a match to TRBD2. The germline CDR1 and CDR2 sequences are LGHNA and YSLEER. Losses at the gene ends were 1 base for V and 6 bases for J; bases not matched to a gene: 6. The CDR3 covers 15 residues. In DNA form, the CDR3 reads TGCGCCAGCAGCCAAGTTGGGAGGGACGGCAATGAGCAGTTCTTC. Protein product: CASSQVGRDGNEQFF.

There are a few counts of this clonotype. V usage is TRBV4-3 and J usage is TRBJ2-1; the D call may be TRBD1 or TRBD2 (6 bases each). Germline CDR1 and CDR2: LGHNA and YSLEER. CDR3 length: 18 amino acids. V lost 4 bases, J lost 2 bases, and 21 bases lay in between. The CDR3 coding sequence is TGCGCCAGCAGCCCCCCCCAGATGGGGGGCCTCCCCTACAATGAGCAGTTCTTC. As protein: CASSPPQMGGLPYNEQFF.

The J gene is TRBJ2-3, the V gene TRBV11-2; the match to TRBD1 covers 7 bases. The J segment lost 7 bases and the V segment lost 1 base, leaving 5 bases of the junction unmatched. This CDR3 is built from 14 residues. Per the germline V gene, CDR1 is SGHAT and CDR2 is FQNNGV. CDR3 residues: CASSLVRGRNTQYF. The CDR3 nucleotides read TGTGCCAGCAGCTTAGTAAGGGGGCGAAATACGCAGTATTTT.

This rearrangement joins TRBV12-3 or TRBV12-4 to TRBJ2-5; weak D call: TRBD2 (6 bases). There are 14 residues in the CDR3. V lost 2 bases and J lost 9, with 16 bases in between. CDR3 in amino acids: CASSLSARGPSQYF. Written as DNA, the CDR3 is TGTGCCAGCAGTTTATCGGCGCGGGGCCCCTCCCAGTACTTC.

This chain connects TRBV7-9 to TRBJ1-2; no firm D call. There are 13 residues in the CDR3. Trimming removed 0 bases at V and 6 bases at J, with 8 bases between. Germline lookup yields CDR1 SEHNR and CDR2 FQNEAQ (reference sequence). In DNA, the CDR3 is TGTGCCAGCAGCTTAGCCATGCGGGATGGCTACACCTTC. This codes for CASSLAMRDGYTF.

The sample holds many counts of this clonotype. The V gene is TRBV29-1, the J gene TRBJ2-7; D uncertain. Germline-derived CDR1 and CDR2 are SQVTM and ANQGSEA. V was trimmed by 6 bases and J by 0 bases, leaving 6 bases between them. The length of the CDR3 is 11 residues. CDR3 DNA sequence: TGCAGCGTCAAGTCCTCCTACGAGCAGTACTTC. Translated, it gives CSVKSSYEQYF.

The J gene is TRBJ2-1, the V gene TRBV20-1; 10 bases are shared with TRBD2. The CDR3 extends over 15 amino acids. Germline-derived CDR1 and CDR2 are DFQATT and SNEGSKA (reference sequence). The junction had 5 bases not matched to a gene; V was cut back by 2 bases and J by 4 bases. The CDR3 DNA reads TGCAGTGCTAGACATCTAGCGGGGGTTTACAATGAGCAGTTCTTC. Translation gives CSARHLAGVYNEQFF.

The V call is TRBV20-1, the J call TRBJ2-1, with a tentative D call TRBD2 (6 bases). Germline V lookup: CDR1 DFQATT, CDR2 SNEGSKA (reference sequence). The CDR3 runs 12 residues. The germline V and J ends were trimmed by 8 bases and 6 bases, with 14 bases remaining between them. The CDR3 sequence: CSTSGGGNEQFF. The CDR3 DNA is TGCAGTACCTCCGGGGGAGGCAATGAGCAGTTCTTC.